This entry lists 10 T cell receptor beta chains sequenced from one sample in a study of blood T cell dynamics during melanoma immunotherapy. Data came from immunoSEQ multiplex PCR; TCRdb stores just in-frame clones and leaves some out. This repertoire shows some 760 clones, roughly 90% found once; its top ten account for roughly a tenth. Time point described: pre-treatment baseline. Sequenced here: cell-free DNA from blood, sampled from a patient treated with checkpoint blockade. All receptors come from a human donor with melanoma.

This clone is a singleton in its sample. The gene calls are TRBV9 and TRBJ1-1; D call uncertain. V lost 0 bases and J 4 bases, leaving 7 bases between the germline ends. CDR1 and CDR2 from the germline V gene are SGDLS and YYNGEE. This CDR3 region has 13 residues. CDR3: CASSVARTTEAFF. For the CDR3, the DNA is TGTGCCAGCAGCGTAGCTCGGACCACTGAAGCTTTCTTT.

V usage is TRBV5-1 and J usage is TRBJ2-5; 12 bases are shared with TRBD1. Germline CDR1 SGHRS, CDR2 YFSETQ. The CDR3 is 15 amino acids. The trim removed 4 bases at V and 5 bases at J, leaving 6 bases unmatched. The CDR3 reads CASSIGTGGVETQYF. The CDR3 DNA reads as TGCGCCAGCAGCATCGGGACAGGGGGCGTGGAGACCCAGTACTTC.

The chain employs TRBV2 and TRBJ1-3; 9 bases line up with TRBD1. The CDR3 extends over 17 amino acids. Looked up from germline, CDR1 is SNHLY and CDR2 is FYNNEI. V trimming: 4 bases; J trimming: 0 bases; junction bases outside the gene matches: 7. The CDR3 loop is CASSGTGQGHSGNTIYF. The CDR3 nucleotides read TGTGCCAGCAGTGGAACGGGACAGGGTCACTCTGGAAACACCATATATTTT.

The rearrangement joins TRBV6-1 to TRBJ1-5, with D possibly matching TRBD1 (5 bases). Trimming shortened V by 0 bases and J by 0 bases, and 21 bases separated the two germline ends. The CDR3 runs 20 residues. Germline values: CDR1 MNHNS, CDR2 SASEGT. DNA for the CDR3: TGTGCCAGCAGTGAAGCCCATTCTTTTCCAGGGAGGCGTAGCAATCAGCCCCAGCATTTT. Protein product: CASSEAHSFPGRRSNQPQHF.

This chain connects TRBV9 to TRBJ2-1, with D possibly TRBD2 on 6 matching bases. This CDR3 is 13 amino acids long. Trimming took 7 bases from V and 4 from J, leaving 12 bases between them. Germline assignment: CDR1 SGDLS and CDR2 YYNGEE. Here the CDR3 DNA reads TGTGCCAGCGCGGGGTCCAGTTACAATGAGCAGTTCTTC. Residues: CASAGSSYNEQFF.

The chain joins TRBV6-5 to TRBJ2-7; 13 positions agree with TRBD2. Per germline, CDR1 MNHEY and CDR2 SVGAGI. The CDR3 totals 16 residues. The V segment lost 2 bases and the J segment 4 bases; nucleotides outside the gene matches: 5. The CDR3 DNA follows: TGTGCCAGCAGTTACCGACTAGCGGGAGGTACATACGAGCAGTACTTC. It codes for CASSYRLAGGTYEQYF.

The chain carries TRBV5-4 and TRBJ1-3, with D maybe TRBD1 (6 bases). CDR1 and CDR2 (germline): SGHNT, YYREEE (reference sequence). This CDR3 is 14 amino acids long. The V end was cut by 4 bases, the J end by 8 bases, with 16 bases between. CDR3 protein: CASSTYRVKDTIYF. The CDR3 DNA reads TGTGCCAGCAGCACCTACAGGGTTAAGGACACCATATATTTT.

The chain combines TRBV7-2 with TRBJ1-2; 8 positions match TRBD1. The CDR3 is 15 residues long. Germline V gene lookup returns CDR1 SGHTA and CDR2 FQGNSA. The J segment lost 7 bases and the V segment lost 5 bases, leaving 12 bases of the junction unmatched. The CDR3 bases are TGTGCCAGCAGCCCCCAGTCAGGGGGCGCGGTTGGCTACACCTTC. Amino acid sequence: CASSPQSGGAVGYTF.

The chain joins TRBV10-3 to TRBJ2-3; D is possibly TRBD2 (5 bases). Trimming removed 3 bases at V and 4 bases at J, with 11 bases between. The CDR3 totals 14 residues. CDR1 and CDR2 from the germline V gene are ENHRY and SYGVKD. This chain's CDR3 is CAISDASWADTQYF. The CDR3 bases are TGTGCCATCAGTGATGCTAGCTGGGCAGATACGCAGTATTTT.

This rearrangement joins TRBV5-4 to TRBJ2-1; TRBD2 aligns across 8 bases. The junction had 13 bases not matched to a gene; V was cut back by 4 bases and J by 7 bases. The CDR3 is 16 amino acids. CDR1 and CDR2 from the germline V gene are SGHNT and YYREEE (reference sequence). This CDR3 reads CASSAAGREVGNEQFF. The DNA for the CDR3 is TGTGCCAGCAGCGCCGCCGGGCGGGAGGTGGGGAATGAGCAGTTCTTC. Full variable domain (rest looked up from reference TRBV5-4 and TRBJ2-1): ETGVTQSPTHLIKTRGQQVTLRCSSQSGHNTVSWYQQALGQGPQFIFQYYREEENGRGNFPPRFSGLQFPNYSSELNVNALELDDSALYLCASSAAGREVGNEQFFGPGTRLTVL.